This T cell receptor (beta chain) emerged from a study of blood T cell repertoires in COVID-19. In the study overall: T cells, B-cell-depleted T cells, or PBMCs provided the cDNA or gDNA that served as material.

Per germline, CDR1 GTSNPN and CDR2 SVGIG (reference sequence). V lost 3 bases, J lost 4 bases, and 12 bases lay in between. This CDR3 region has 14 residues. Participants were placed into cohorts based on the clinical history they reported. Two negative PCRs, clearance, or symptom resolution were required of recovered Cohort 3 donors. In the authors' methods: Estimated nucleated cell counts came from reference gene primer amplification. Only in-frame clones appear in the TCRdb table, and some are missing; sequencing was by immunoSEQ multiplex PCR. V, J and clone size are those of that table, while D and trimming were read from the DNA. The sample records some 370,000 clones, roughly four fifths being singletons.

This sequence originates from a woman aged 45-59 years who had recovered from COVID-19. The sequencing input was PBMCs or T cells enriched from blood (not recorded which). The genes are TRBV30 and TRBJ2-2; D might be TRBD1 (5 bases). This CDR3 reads CAWRLGVGTGELFF. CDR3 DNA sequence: TGTGCCTGGAGATTAGGGGTCGGCACCGGGGAGCTGTTTTTT.